This T cell receptor beta chain was observed in a study of T-cell reconstitution after alpha-beta-depleted transplantation in children. TCRbeta library construction was performed incorporating unique molecular identifiers. TCRdb independently ran MiXCR on the PCR reads; one entry per CDR3 protein. The data show nearly 400,000 distinct CDR3 sequences, with about 20% seen just once and 3.5% to 4% held by the top ten. Sequencing was performed on PBMCs from the stem cell graft donor, taken from the stem cell graft. The sequence was obtained from a human donor who donated a stem cell graft to a child with acute myeloid leukemia.

In DNA, the CDR3 is TGCAGTGCTAGTTCCAGCGGGAGGTCATGGGAGCAGTTCTTC. It encodes CSASSSGRSWEQFF. V gene TRBV20-1 combines with J gene TRBJ2-1, with 9 bases matching TRBD2. The V gene end was trimmed by 3 bases and the J gene end by 10 bases; junction bases not matched to a gene: 10. This CDR3 is built from 14 residues. Looked up from germline, CDR1 is DFQATT and CDR2 is SNEGSKA (reference sequence).